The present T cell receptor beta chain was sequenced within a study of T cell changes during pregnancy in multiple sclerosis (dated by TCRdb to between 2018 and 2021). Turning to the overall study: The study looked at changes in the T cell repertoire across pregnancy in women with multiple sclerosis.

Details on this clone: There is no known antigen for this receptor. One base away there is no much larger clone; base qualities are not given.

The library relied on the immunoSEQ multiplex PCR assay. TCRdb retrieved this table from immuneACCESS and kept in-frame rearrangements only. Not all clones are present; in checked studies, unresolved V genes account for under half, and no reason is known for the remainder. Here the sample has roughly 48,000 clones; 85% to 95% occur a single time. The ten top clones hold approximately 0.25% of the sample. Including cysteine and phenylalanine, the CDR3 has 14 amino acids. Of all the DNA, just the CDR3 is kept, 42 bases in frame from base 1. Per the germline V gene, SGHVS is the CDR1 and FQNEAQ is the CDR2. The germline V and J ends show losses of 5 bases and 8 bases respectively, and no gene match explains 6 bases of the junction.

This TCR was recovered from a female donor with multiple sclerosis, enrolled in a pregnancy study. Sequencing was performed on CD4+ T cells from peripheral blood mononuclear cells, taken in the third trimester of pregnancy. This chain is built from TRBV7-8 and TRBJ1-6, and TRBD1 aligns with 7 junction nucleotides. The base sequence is TGTGCCAGCAGCCCGGGTGACAGGGATTCACCCCTCCACTTT. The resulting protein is CASSPGDRDSPLHF.